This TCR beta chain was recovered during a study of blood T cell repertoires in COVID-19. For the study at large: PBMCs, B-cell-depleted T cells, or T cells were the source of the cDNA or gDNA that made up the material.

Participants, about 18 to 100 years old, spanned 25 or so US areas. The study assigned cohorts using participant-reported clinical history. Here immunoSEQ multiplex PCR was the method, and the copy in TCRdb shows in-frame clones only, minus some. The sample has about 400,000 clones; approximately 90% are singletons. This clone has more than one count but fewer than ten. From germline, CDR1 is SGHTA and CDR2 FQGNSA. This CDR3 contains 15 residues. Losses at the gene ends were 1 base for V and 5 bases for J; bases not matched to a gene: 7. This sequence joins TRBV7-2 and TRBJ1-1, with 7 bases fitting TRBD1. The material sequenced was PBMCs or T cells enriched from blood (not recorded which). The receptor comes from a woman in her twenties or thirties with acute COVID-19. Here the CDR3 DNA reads TGTGCCAGCAGCTTAGTTCCGACAGGGCGGACTGAAGCTTTCTTT. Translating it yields CASSLVPTGRTEAFF.